The rows below give T cell receptor beta chains drawn from one sample of a study of blood T cell repertoires in COVID-19. Sequencing was performed with immunoSEQ multiplex PCR; in TCRdb, only in-frame clones are kept and a portion is missing. The table lists 60,000 or so clones, approximately 90% of them singletons. Specimen: peripheral blood. These receptors all come from a human donor with active COVID-19. The donor label of this sample is uncertain. Each CDR3 is given with its conserved first and last residue. The D gene is left open where the match is weak. Only part of the rows carry a size: once, few, many, or a class if the clone is expanded.

d_gene	j_gene	abundance	v_gene	CDR3aa	CDR3nt
TRBD1	TRBJ1-2	once	TRBV5-1	CASSSTGQGEGYTF	TGCGCCAGCAGCTCAACGGGACAGGGGGAGGGCTACACCTTC
TRBD1	TRBJ2-7	once	TRBV6-2/TRBV6-3	CASSRTGGGLYEQYF	TGTGCCAGCAGTCGGACAGGGGGAGGACTCTACGAGCAGTACTTC
NA	TRBJ1-6	NA	TRBV15	CATSRGVSNSPLHF	TGTGCCACCAGCAGAGGCGTCTCTAATTCACCCCTCCACTTT
TRBD2	TRBJ2-3	once	TRBV19	CASSRGLAGADTQYF	TGTGCCAGTAGTAGGGGACTAGCGGGAGCCGATACGCAGTATTTT
NA	TRBJ1-1	NA	TRBV12-2	CASRYRTGGRGTEAFF	TGTGCAAGTCGCTATAGGACAGGGGGCAGAGGCACTGAAGCTTTCTTT
NA	TRBJ1-1	NA	TRBV5-1	CASSLVGDRVNTEAFF	TGCGCCAGCAGCTTGGTAGGAGACAGAGTGAACACTGAAGCTTTCTTT
NA	TRBJ1-4	NA	TRBV28	CASSAEGSTNEKLFF	TGTGCCAGCAGCGCCGAGGGATCAACTAATGAAAAACTGTTTTTT
NA	TRBJ2-5	once	TRBV5-4	CASGPRGPSLETQYF	TGTGCCAGCGGCCCTAGGGGCCCTTCCCTAGAGACCCAGTACTTC
TRBD1	TRBJ2-5	NA	TRBV9	CASSVALQGQGQETQYF	TGTGCCAGCAGCGTAGCCCTTCAGGGACAGGGACAAGAGACCCAGTACTTC
NA	TRBJ2-2	NA	TRBV7-3	CASSPDTGELFF	TGTGCCAGCAGCCCCGACACCGGGGAGCTGTTTTTT
NA	TRBJ2-5	NA	TRBV18	CASSPVPTQETQYF	TGTGCCAGCTCACCGGTGCCTACCCAAGAGACCCAGTACTTC
TRBD2	TRBJ2-5	NA	TRBV7-9	CASTFGGDDGETQYF	TGTGCCAGCACCTTTGGGGGGGATGATGGAGAGACCCAGTACTTC
NA	TRBJ2-7	NA	TRBV13	CASSPQGGPYEQYF	TGTGCCAGCAGCCCGCAGGGGGGCCCCTACGAGCAGTACTTC
NA	TRBJ2-4	NA	TRBV7-9	CASSPSGGMSKNIQYF	TGTGCCAGCAGCCCCTCCGGCGGGATGTCCAAAAACATTCAGTACTTC
NA	TRBJ1-4	NA	TRBV6-5	CATQFATNEKLFF	TGTGCCACCCAGTTTGCAACTAATGAAAAACTGTTTTTT
NA	TRBJ2-6	NA	TRBV6-5	CASSYSGWAGANVLTF	TGTGCCAGCAGTTACTCCGGGTGGGCTGGGGCCAACGTCCTGACTTTC
NA	TRBJ2-7	NA	TRBV19	CASSRGFYEQYF	TGTGCCAGTAGCAGGGGTTTCTACGAGCAGTACTTC
TRBD1	TRBJ2-2	NA	TRBV6-5	CASSRDRGPGELFF	TGTGCCAGCAGTAGGGACAGGGGGCCCGGGGAGCTGTTTTTT
NA	TRBJ1-5	NA	TRBV6-6	CASSWTEPNQPQHF	TGTGCCAGCAGTTGGACAGAGCCCAATCAGCCCCAGCATTTT
TRBD1	TRBJ2-7	NA	TRBV7-2	CASSAGTVSYEQYF	TGTGCCAGCAGTGCCGGGACAGTCTCCTACGAGCAGTACTTC
NA	TRBJ2-7	NA	TRBV28	CASSFSGGGSYEQYF	TGTGCCAGCAGTTTTTCCGGGGGTGGGTCCTACGAGCAGTACTTC
TRBD1	TRBJ2-1	NA	TRBV2	CASKGTGGPRGQFF	TGTGCCAGCAAGGGGACAGGGGGGCCGAGGGGGCAGTTCTTC
TRBD1	TRBJ2-1	NA	TRBV12-5	CASGTRQGNEQFF	TGTGCTAGTGGCACCCGACAGGGGAATGAGCAGTTCTTC
NA	TRBJ1-4	once	TRBV6-2/TRBV6-3	CASSPAGNEKLFF	TGTGCCAGCAGTCCCGCAGGGAATGAAAAACTGTTTTTT
NA	TRBJ2-2	NA	TRBV5-1	CASSLARGPNTGELFF	TGCGCCAGCAGCTTGGCCAGGGGTCCGAACACCGGGGAGCTGTTTTTT
NA	TRBJ1-6	NA	TRBV30	CAWSVQNSPLHF	TGTGCCTGGAGTGTACAAAATTCACCCCTCCACTTT